The TCR beta chain described here comes from a study of T cells after yellow fever vaccination (dated by TCRdb to between 2018 and 2020). About the investigation overall: Libraries from fractions with low cell numbers were prepared with the SMART-Seq v4 Ultra Low Input RNA kit. To follow T-cell clones before and after both primary and booster YFV17D yellow fever vaccination, bulk TCR alpha and beta repertoires underwent longitudinal sequencing. Blood was collected at multiple timepoints before and after primary and secondary immunization, and bulk PBMC replicates and cell subsets were isolated. The cohort comprised two healthy male donors, one aged 18 to 30 and one aged 30 to 39 years. The full study reports these points: Most clones expanded after primary vaccination (roughly 96% of CD4 and 70% to 90% of CD8) were re-detected after the booster, suggesting that broad memory maintenance occurred. Compared with the primary T-cell response, the secondary T-cell response was weaker but faster, peaking on day 5 rather than day 15. Only a couple of donors were included in the study, so the extent to which the findings can be generalized is limited. Because abundant contaminating clonotypes from the bulk population could be contained in FACS-sorted repertoires, computational filtering was required. A small fraction of clonotypes showed up in both the CD4 and CD8 compartments, probably as a result of convergent recombination.

TCR cDNA was made using 5'RACE template switching, a step that added a universal primer site and unique molecular identifiers. Priming of cDNA synthesis was performed from both the TCR alpha and TCR beta constant segments. Library amplification involved two PCR steps, and the second step added sample barcodes and sequencing adapters. Sequencing of libraries was done on Illumina HiSeq 2500 (2x100 bp) or NovaSeq (2x150 bp). Processing in the source paper ran as follows. Reads were demultiplexed and collapsed into UMI consensus sequences with MIGEC, and V(D)J alignment was performed with MiXCR. Vaccine-responding clonotypes were defined with edgeR using replicate PBMC samples, requiring FDR below 0.01 and a log2 fold change above 5 up to day 15. Bulk clonotypes were assigned CD4 or CD8 identity according to which sequenced CD4 or CD8 repertoire held them at higher abundance. TCRdb reanalyzed the raw reads on its own, using fastp at Q25 for trimming and MiXCR for clone calling, and kept in-frame beta chains. Entries are consolidated by CDR3 protein sequence, retaining the most common genes and DNA. The V and J calls, along with clone size, are taken from TCRdb and not from the paper's own processing. In this sample the table shows about 580,000 distinct CDR3 sequences, around 16% of which occur a single time. The ten largest clones represent around a sixth of the sample.

The treatment or condition label here, explained by the study, means: live attenuated yellow fever vaccine strain. At each blood-draw timepoint, two biological replicates of bulk PBMCs were obtained. A standard Ficoll-Paque protocol was used to isolate PBMCs from peripheral blood. RNA was extracted with TriZol from bulk PBMCs, CD4 and CD8 fractions, and dextramer-positive and dextramer-negative fractions. The table lists this clonotype with a few counts. Its antigen specificity is not known. No base quality information exists; no much larger clone differs at one position. The germline V end is reduced by 4 bases and the J end by 2 bases; junction bases left unmatched: 10. CDR3 length: 16 amino acids, cysteine to phenylalanine. Left in the record is the CDR3 DNA by itself, 48 bases read in frame from the first base. Taken from the germline V gene, the CDR1 and CDR2 loops are SGHAT and FQNNGV.

The receptor was derived from a young man who received the YFV17D yellow fever vaccine. The sample in question was PBMCs, obtained roughly 5 days after the first yellow fever vaccination. The rearrangement joined TRBV11-2 to TRBJ2-7; TRBD1 matches 8 bases in the middle. At the DNA level, the sequence is TGTGCCAGCAGCTCCATCACGCGGACAGGGCCCTACGAGCAGTACTTC. The encoded protein is CASSSITRTGPYEQYF. When the CDR3 is completed using the reference TRBV11-2 and TRBJ2-7 genes on either side, the full variable domain is EAGVAQSPRYKIIEKRQSVAFWCNPISGHATLYWYQQILGQGPKLLIQFQNNGVVDDSQLPKDRFSAERLKGVDSTLKIQPAKLEDSAVYLCASSSITRTGPYEQYFGPGTRLTVT.